This entry lists 24 T cell receptor beta chains sequenced from one sample in a study of blood T cell repertoires in COVID-19. Sequenced by immunoSEQ multiplex PCR; TCRdb stores in-frame clones only, minus some. The sample records more than 200,000 clones, 88% being singletons. Sequenced: PBMCs or T cells enriched from blood (not recorded which). The receptor set was obtained from a woman aged 25-40 years who had been exposed to COVID-19.

The chain recombines TRBV29-1 with TRBJ2-1; 7 bases line up with TRBD1. Germline V CDR1 and CDR2: SQVTM, ANQGSEA. This CDR3 region has 12 residues. V shed 6 bases, J shed 6 bases, and the junction held 5 bases outside the gene matches. CDR3 protein: CSVAQGVNEQFF. CDR3 nucleotides: TGCAGCGTCGCCCAGGGGGTCAATGAGCAGTTCTTC.

This chain uses TRBV6-5 with TRBJ1-2, with D maybe TRBD1 (5 bases). V gave up 0 bases and J gave up 8 bases, with 16 bases separating them. The germline CDR1 and CDR2 sequences are MNHEY and SVGAGI. The CDR3 extends over 15 amino acids. The CDR3 here is CASSYSGLPGAGYTF. In nucleotides, the CDR3 is TGTGCCAGCAGTTACTCGGGACTCCCAGGCGCGGGCTACACCTTC.

This clone was seen only once. The chain links TRBV9 to TRBJ2-7; D is perhaps TRBD2 (7 bases). V gave up 3 bases and J gave up 2 bases, with 15 bases separating them. The CDR3 sequence is 15 residues long. Germline CDR1 is SGDLS and CDR2 is YYNGEE. This CDR3 is CASSAGGRETYEQYF. The CDR3 bases are TGTGCCAGCAGCGCTGGGGGGCGGGAGACCTACGAGCAGTACTTC.

J is TRBJ2-5 and V is TRBV5-4; D is unresolved. V lost 10 bases and J 0 bases, leaving 13 bases between the germline ends. The length of the CDR3 is 13 residues. Germline CDR1 SGHNT, CDR2 YYREEE (reference sequence). CDR3 sequence reads: CAQRSIDQETQYF. CDR3 sequence (DNA): TGTGCCCAACGGAGCATAGACCAAGAGACCCAGTACTTC.

This chain joins TRBV5-1 and TRBJ2-1; 9 bases line up with TRBD1. The CDR3 consists of 16 residues. V shed 4 bases and J 5 bases; nucleotides not matched to a gene: 10. Germline V CDR1 and CDR2: SGHRS, YFSETQ. CDR3 DNA: TGCGCCAGCAGCCACGGGACAGGGAGATTCGACAATGAGCAGTTCTTC. Encoded protein: CASSHGTGRFDNEQFF. The full variable domain, with the rest looked up from reference TRBV5-1 and TRBJ2-1, is KAGVTQTPRYLIKTRGQQVTLSCSPISGHRSVSWYQQTPGQGLQFLFEYFSETQRNKGNFPGRFSGRQFSNSRSEMNVSTLELGDSALYLCASSHGTGRFDNEQFFGPGTRLTVL.

This chain links TRBV3-1 (or the pseudogene TRBV3-2) with TRBJ2-3; 14 bases line up with TRBD2. CDR3 length: 18 residues. After removal of 1 base from V and 5 bases from J, the junction contained 8 bases not matched to a gene. CDR1 and CDR2 (germline): LGHDT, YNNKEL (reference sequence). The CDR3 DNA follows: TGTGCCAGCAGCCAAGTTCGGGGACTAGCGGGAGCAATAGATACGCAGTATTTT. Translating it yields CASSQVRGLAGAIDTQYF.

V is TRBV27 and J is TRBJ1-1, with 7 bases identical to TRBD1. The CDR3 is made up of 15 amino acids. The ends lost 6 bases at V and 3 bases at J; junction bases unmatched: 10. The germline V gene encodes CDR1 MNHEY and CDR2 SMNVEV (reference sequence). The CDR3 DNA reads as TGTGCCAGCAGGCCGACGGGACAGAGGGACACTGAAGCTTTCTTT. This translates into CASRPTGQRDTEAFF.

J is TRBJ2-7 and V is TRBV7-6; 7 nucleotides line up with TRBD1. Germline CDR1 reads SGHVS; CDR2 reads FNYEAQ. The CDR3 is 15 residues long. V gave up 0 bases and J gave up 6 bases; unmatched junction bases: 8. The CDR3 sequence is CASSLASGTVLEQYF. As DNA, the CDR3 is TGTGCCAGCAGCTTAGCTTCAGGGACAGTACTCGAGCAGTACTTC. The full variable domain, in which reference TRBV7-6 and TRBJ2-7 provide the parts outside the CDR3, is GAGVSQSPRYKVTKRGQDVALRCDPISGHVSLYWYRQALGQGPEFLTYFNYEAQQDKSGLPNDRFSAERPEGSISTLTIQRTEQRDSAMYRCASSLASGTVLEQYFGPGTRLTVT.

This clone was recorded only once. V gene TRBV6-1 combines with J gene TRBJ1-5; 11 bases map to TRBD1. The CDR3 sequence is 15 residues long. The V and J ends lost 0 bases and 6 bases, in that order; junction bases with no gene match: 1. The germline V gene encodes CDR1 MNHNS and CDR2 SASEGT. The CDR3 protein is CASSEAGQGGQPQHF. The CDR3 region has the DNA TGTGCCAGCAGTGAAGCGGGACAGGGGGGTCAGCCCCAGCATTTT.

The chain employs TRBV5-1 and TRBJ2-7; tentatively, D is TRBD1 (5 bases). The CDR3 is 15 amino acids. From germline, CDR1 is SGHRS and CDR2 YFSETQ. Trimming shortened V by 5 bases and J by 5 bases, and 20 bases separated the two germline ends. The CDR3 coding sequence is TGCGCCAGCAGTGGGTCTACTCAGGGCGCGGACGAGCAGTACTTC. Its protein is CASSGSTQGADEQYF.

V usage is TRBV14 and J usage is TRBJ2-7; TRBD2 matches at 7 bases. The CDR3 covers 15 residues. Germline values: CDR1 SGHDN, CDR2 FVKESK. V lost 3 bases to trimming and J lost 7 bases; unmatched junction nucleotides: 12. The CDR3, as DNA: TGTGCCAGCAGCCATCGGGCGGGCGGGGGTGCGGAGCAGTACTTC. Translation: CASSHRAGGGAEQYF.

This chain uses TRBV4-1 with TRBJ2-1; tentatively, D is TRBD2 (5 bases). Per germline, CDR1 MGHRA and CDR2 YSYEKL. Trimming shortened V by 2 bases and J by 10 bases, and 12 bases separated the two germline ends. The CDR3 spans 13 residues. The CDR3 protein is CASSQPRSDEQFF. The DNA for the CDR3 is TGCGCCAGCAGCCAACCCCGTAGCGACGAGCAGTTCTTC.

A single count supports this clone. This chain joins TRBV28 and TRBJ2-7; possible D gene TRBD2, 7 bases. CDR1 and CDR2 from the germline V gene are MDHEN and SYDVKM. V lost 6 bases and J lost 5, with 20 bases in between. The CDR3 spans 15 residues. CDR3 nucleotides: TGTGCCAGCAGGGGGCTGGGGGGGGCCCTGCACGAGCAGTACTTC. It is translated as CASRGLGGALHEQYF.

This rearrangement joins TRBV4-1 to TRBJ1-5; 7 bases align to TRBD1. Unmatched junction bases numbered 3, after V lost 4 bases and J lost 0 bases. This CDR3 has 15 residues. The germline CDR1 and CDR2 sequences are MGHRA and YSYEKL. Here the CDR3 reads CASSRGQNSNQPQHF. For the CDR3, the DNA is TGCGCCAGCAGCCGGGGACAGAATAGCAATCAGCCCCAGCATTTT.

This rearrangement joins TRBV7-6 to TRBJ1-5; TRBD1 is a possible D gene (6 bases). This CDR3 has 13 residues. V was clipped by 2 bases and J by 7 bases, with 9 bases between them. Germline CDR1 and CDR2: SGHVS and FNYEAQ. The CDR3 sequence: CASSLQGSQPQHF. In DNA, the CDR3 is TGTGCCAGCAGCTTACAGGGGTCCCAGCCCCAGCATTTT.

The rearrangement joins TRBV20-1 to TRBJ2-7, with D tentatively TRBD1 (6 bases). Between the trimmed V and J ends, which lost 4 bases and 4 bases, there was a span of 8 bases. In germline, CDR1 is DFQATT, CDR2 SNEGSKA (reference sequence). The CDR3 sequence is 11 residues long. The CDR3 sequence is CSAKTGYEQYF. The DNA of the CDR3 is TGCAGTGCTAAAACAGGGTACGAGCAGTACTTC.

This chain uses TRBV28 with TRBJ1-4; D possibly corresponds to TRBD1 (5 bases). The CDR3 extends over 16 amino acids. Germline CDR1 and CDR2: MDHEN and SYDVKM. Trimming pared 4 bases from V and 6 bases from J, leaving 18 bases between. The CDR3 is CASSYPAGGEDEKLFF. Here the CDR3 DNA reads TGTGCCAGCAGTTACCCGGCAGGAGGGGAGGATGAAAAACTGTTTTTT.

V usage is TRBV29-1 and J usage is TRBJ1-4; D uncertain. From germline, CDR1 is SQVTM and CDR2 ANQGSEA. The CDR3 sequence is 14 residues long. Trimming took off 4 bases at V and 8 bases at J, with 17 bases between the two ends. CDR3 amino acids: CSVGGRGREEKLFF. The CDR3 region has the DNA TGCAGCGTTGGGGGTCGGGGTCGGGAGGAAAAACTGTTTTTT.

J is TRBJ2-7 and V is TRBV15; 9 bases map to TRBD2. Losses at the gene ends were 3 bases for V and 2 bases for J; bases not matched to a gene: 8. Germline CDR1 is LNHNV and CDR2 is YYDKDF (reference sequence). This CDR3 has 16 amino acids. The CDR3: CATSRTSGGRTYEQYF. CDR3 in DNA: TGTGCCACCAGCAGGACTAGCGGAGGGAGGACCTACGAGCAGTACTTC.

The rearrangement joins TRBV10-3 to TRBJ2-7; TRBD2 matches at 13 bases. The V segment lost 3 bases and the J segment 7 bases; nucleotides outside the gene matches: 6. The length of the CDR3 is 15 residues. CDR1 is ENHRY, CDR2 SYGVKD, per germline. The CDR3 reads CAISDTSGRASEQYF. For the CDR3, the DNA is TGTGCCATCAGTGACACTAGCGGGAGGGCCAGTGAGCAGTACTTC.

This clone appeared a single time. The chain links TRBV7-3 to TRBJ2-5; 7 positions agree with TRBD1. CDR3 length: 13 amino acids. Per germline, CDR1 SGHTA and CDR2 FQGTGA. V gave up 5 bases and J gave up 5 bases; unmatched junction bases: 5. CDR3: CASSMTGTETQYF. The CDR3, as DNA: TGTGCCAGCAGCATGACAGGGACGGAGACCCAGTACTTC.

The chain recombines TRBV6-5 with TRBJ2-2; D not resolved. This CDR3 spans 15 amino acids. The germline CDR1 and CDR2 sequences are MNHEY and SVGAGI. V was cut by 6 bases and J by 3 bases, with 14 bases left in between. The CDR3 sequence: CASSRITADTGELFF. The CDR3 DNA reads as TGTGCCAGCAGCCGAATAACAGCCGACACCGGGGAGCTGTTTTTT.

The chain uses TRBV7-8 and TRBJ2-1; possible D gene TRBD1, 7 bases. Germline CDR1 SGHVS, CDR2 FQNEAQ. Trimming left V 5 bases short and J 3 bases short, with 14 bases between. This CDR3 spans 15 amino acids. The CDR3 DNA sequence: TGTGCCAGCAGCCGAGGAGGGGGCGACTACAATGAGCAGTTCTTC. Amino acid sequence: CASSRGGGDYNEQFF.

This chain connects TRBV15 to TRBJ1-5; D is ambiguous. The ends were cut back, 0 bases at V and 4 bases at J, with 13 bases in the middle. There are 16 residues in the CDR3. Germline CDR1 is LNHNV and CDR2 is YYDKDF (reference sequence). The chain's CDR3 is CATSRDSAGSNQPQHF. CDR3 bases: TGTGCCACCAGCAGAGATAGTGCAGGTAGTAATCAGCCCCAGCATTTT.